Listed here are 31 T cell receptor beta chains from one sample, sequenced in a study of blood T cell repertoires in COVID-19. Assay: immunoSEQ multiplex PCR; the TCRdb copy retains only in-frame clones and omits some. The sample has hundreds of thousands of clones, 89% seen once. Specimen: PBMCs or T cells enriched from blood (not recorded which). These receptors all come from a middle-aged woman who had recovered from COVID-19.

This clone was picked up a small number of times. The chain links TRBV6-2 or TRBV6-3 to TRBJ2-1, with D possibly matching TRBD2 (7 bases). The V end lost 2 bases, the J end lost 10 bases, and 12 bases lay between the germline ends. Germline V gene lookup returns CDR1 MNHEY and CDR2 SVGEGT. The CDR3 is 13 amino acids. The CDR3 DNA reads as TGTGCCAGCAGTTACCAGGGAGGGGGAGAGCAGTTCTTC. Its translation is CASSYQGGGEQFF.

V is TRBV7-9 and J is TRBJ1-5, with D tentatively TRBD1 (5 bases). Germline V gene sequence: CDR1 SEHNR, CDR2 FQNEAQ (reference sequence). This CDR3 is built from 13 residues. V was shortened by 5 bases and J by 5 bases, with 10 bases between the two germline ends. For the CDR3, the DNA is TGTGCCAGCAGCCAGGCACAGGATCAGCCCCAGCATTTT. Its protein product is CASSQAQDQPQHF. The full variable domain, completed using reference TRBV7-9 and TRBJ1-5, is DTGVSQNPRHKITKRGQNVTFRCDPISEHNRLYWYRQTLGQGPEFLTYFQNEAQLEKSRLLSDRFSAERPKGSFSTLEIQRTEQGDSAMYLCASSQAQDQPQHFGDGTRLSIL.

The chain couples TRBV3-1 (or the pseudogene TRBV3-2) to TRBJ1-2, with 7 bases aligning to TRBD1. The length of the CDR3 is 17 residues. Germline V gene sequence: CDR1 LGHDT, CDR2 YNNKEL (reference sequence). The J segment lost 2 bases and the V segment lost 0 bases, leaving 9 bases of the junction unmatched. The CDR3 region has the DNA TGTGCCAGCAGCCAAGATCACTTAGGGGGCGGGAACTATGGCTACACCTTC. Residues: CASSQDHLGGGNYGYTF.

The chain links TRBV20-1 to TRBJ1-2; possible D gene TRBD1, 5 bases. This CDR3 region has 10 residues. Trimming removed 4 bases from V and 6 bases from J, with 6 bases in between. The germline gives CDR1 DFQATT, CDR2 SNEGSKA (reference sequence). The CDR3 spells CSAKGDGYTF. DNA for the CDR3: TGCAGTGCTAAAGGGGATGGCTACACCTTC.

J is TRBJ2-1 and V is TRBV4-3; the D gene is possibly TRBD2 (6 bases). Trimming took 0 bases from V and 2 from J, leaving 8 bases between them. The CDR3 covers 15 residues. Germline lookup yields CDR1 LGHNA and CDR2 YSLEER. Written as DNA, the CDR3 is TGCGCCAGCAGCCAAGAAGGAGGGACCTACAATGAGCAGTTCTTC. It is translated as CASSQEGGTYNEQFF.

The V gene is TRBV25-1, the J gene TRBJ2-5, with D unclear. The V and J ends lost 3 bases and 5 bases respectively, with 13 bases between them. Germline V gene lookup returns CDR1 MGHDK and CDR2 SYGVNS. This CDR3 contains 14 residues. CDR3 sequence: CASSDSLNLETQYF. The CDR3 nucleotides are TGTGCCAGCAGTGACTCTTTAAATCTGGAGACCCAGTACTTC.

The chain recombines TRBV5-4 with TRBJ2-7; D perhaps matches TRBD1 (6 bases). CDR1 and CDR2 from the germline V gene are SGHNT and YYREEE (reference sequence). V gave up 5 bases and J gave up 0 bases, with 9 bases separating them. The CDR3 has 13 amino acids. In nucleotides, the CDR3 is TGTGCCAGCAGTTGGGACAACTCCTACGAGCAGTACTTC. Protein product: CASSWDNSYEQYF.

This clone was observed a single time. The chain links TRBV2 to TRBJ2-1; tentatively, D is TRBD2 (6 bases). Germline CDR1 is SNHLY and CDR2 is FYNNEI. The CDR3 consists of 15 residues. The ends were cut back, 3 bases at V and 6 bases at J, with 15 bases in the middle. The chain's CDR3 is CASSERQGGLNEQFF. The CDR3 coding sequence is TGTGCCAGCAGTGAGAGGCAGGGAGGTCTCAATGAGCAGTTCTTC.

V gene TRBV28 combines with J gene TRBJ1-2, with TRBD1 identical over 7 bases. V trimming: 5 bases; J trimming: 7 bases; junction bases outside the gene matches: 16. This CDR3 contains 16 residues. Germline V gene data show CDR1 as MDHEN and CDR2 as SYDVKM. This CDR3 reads CASSPLLDRVRSGYTF. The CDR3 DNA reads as TGTGCCAGCAGTCCACTACTCGACAGGGTTCGAAGTGGCTACACCTTC.

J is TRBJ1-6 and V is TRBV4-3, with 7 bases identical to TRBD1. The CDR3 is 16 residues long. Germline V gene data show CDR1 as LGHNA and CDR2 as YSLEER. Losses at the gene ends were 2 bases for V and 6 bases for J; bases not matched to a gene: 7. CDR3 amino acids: CASSQYRDSSNSPLHF. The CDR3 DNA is TGCGCCAGCAGCCAATACCGGGACAGTTCTAATTCACCCCTCCACTTT.

CDR3 sequence (DNA): TGTGCCAGCAGGGTAAGATCTCGGGGGGCCAAAAACATTCAGTACTTC. It is translated as CASRVRSRGAKNIQYF. The rearrangement uses TRBV7-4 and TRBJ2-4; TRBD2 might be the D (6 bases). This CDR3 comprises 16 residues. V was pared by 6 bases and J by 1 base, with 16 bases between. CDR1 and CDR2 (germline): SGHVT, SQSDAQ.

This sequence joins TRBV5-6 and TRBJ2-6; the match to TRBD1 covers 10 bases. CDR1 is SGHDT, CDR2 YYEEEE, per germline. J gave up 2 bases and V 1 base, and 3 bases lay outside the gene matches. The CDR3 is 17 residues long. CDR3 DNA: TGTGCCAGCAGCTTGATTGGGACAGGGGCTGGGGCCAACGTCCTGACTTTC. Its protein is CASSLIGTGAGANVLTF.

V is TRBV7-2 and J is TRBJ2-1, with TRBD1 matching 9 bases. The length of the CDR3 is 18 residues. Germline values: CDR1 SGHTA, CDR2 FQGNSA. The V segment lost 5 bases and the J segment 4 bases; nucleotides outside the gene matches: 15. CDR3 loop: CASSPGQGVQGGYNEQFF. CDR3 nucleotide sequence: TGTGCCAGCAGCCCGGGACAGGGAGTGCAAGGGGGTTACAATGAGCAGTTCTTC. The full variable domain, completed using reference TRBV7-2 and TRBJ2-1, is GAGVSQSPSNKVTEKGKDVELRCDPISGHTALYWYRQSLGQGLEFLIYFQGNSAPDKSGLPSDRFSAERTGGSVSTLTIQRTQQEDSAVYLCASSPGQGVQGGYNEQFFGPGTRLTVL.

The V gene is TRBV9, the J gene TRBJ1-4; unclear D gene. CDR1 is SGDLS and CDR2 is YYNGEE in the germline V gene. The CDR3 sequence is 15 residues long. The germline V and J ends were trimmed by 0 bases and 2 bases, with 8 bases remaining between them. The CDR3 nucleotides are TGTGCCAGCAGCGTAGGTTGGCAGACTAATGAAAAACTGTTTTTT. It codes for CASSVGWQTNEKLFF.

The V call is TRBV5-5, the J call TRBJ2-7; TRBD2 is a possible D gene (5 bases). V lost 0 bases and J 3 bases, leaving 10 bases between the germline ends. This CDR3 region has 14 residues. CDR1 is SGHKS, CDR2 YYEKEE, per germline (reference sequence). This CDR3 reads CASSLAGINYEQYF. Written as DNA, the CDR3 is TGTGCCAGCAGCTTGGCCGGGATCAACTACGAGCAGTACTTC.

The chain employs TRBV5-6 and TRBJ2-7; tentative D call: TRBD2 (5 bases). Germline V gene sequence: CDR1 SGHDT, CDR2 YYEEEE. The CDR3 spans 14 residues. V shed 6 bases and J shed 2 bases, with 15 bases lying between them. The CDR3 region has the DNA TGTGCCAGCACCTCTACGGGATTTACCTACGAGCAGTACTTC. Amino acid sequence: CASTSTGFTYEQYF.

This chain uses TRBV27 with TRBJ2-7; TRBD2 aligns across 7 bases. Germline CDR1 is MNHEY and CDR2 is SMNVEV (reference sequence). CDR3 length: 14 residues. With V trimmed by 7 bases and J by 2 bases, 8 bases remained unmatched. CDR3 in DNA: TGTGCCAGCAAGGCGGGGGTAGCAGCCTACGAGCAGTACTTC. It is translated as CASKAGVAAYEQYF.

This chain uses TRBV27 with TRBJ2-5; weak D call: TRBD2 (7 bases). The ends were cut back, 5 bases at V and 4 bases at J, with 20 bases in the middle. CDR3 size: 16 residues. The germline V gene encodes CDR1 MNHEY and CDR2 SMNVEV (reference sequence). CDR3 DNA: TGTGCCAGCAGTACCGAGGGGGGGCGGTTTGGAGAGACCCAGTACTTC. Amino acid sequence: CASSTEGGRFGETQYF.

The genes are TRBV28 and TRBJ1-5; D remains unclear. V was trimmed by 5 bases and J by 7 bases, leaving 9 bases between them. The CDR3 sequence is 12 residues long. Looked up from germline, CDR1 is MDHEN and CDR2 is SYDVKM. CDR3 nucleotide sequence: TGTGCCAGCAGTCGGGTTAACCAGCCCCAGCATTTT. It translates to CASSRVNQPQHF. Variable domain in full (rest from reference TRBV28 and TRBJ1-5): DVKVTQSSRYLVKRTGEKVFLECVQDMDHENMFWYRQDPGLGLRLIYFSYDVKMKEKGDIPEGYSVSREKKERFSLILESASTNQTSMYLCASSRVNQPQHFGDGTRLSIL.

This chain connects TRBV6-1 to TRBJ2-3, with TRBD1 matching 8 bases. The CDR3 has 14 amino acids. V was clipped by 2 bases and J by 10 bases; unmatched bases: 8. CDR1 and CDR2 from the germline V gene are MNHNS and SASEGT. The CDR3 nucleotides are TGTGCCAGCAGTGAAATGCAGGGGGCCTATTCGCAGTATTTT. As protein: CASSEMQGAYSQYF.

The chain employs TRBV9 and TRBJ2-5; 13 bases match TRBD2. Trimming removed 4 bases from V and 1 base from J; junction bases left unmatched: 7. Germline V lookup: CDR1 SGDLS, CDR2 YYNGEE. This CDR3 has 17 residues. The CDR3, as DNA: TGTGCCAGCAGCACTAGCGGGGGGGCCGGTGGCCAAGAGACCCAGTACTTC. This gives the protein CASSTSGGAGGQETQYF.

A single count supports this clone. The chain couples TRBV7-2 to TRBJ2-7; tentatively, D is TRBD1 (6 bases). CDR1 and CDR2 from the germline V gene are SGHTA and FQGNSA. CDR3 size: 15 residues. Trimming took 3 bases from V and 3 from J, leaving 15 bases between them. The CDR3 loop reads CASSFNRDHFYEQYF. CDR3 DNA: TGTGCCAGCAGCTTTAACAGGGATCATTTCTACGAGCAGTACTTC.

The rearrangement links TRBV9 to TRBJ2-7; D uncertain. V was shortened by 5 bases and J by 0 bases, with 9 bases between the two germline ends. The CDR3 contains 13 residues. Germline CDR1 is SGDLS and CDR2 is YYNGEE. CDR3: CASSRGSSYEQYF. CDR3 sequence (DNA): TGTGCCAGCAGTCGAGGCAGCTCCTACGAGCAGTACTTC.

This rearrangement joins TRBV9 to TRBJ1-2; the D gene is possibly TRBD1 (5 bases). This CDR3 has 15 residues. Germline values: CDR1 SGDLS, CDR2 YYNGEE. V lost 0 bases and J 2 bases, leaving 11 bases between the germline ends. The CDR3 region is CASSVVTDTNYGYTF. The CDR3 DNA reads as TGTGCCAGCAGCGTAGTTACGGACACGAACTATGGCTACACCTTC.

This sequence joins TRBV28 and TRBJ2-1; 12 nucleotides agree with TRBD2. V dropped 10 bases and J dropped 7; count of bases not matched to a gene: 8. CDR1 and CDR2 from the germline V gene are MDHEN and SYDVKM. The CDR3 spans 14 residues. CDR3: CATDGLAGGNEQFF. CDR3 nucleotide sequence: TGTGCCACCGACGGGCTAGCGGGGGGGAATGAGCAGTTCTTC. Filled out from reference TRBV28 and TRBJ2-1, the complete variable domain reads DVKVTQSSRYLVKRTGEKVFLECVQDMDHENMFWYRQDPGLGLRLIYFSYDVKMKEKGDIPEGYSVSREKKERFSLILESASTNQTSMYLCATDGLAGGNEQFFGPGTRLTVL.

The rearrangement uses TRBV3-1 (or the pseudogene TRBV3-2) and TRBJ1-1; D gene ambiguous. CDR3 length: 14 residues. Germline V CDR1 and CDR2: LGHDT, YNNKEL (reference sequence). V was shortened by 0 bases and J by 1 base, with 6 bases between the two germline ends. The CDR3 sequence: CASSQESRNTEAFF. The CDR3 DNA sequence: TGTGCCAGCAGCCAAGAATCCCGGAACACTGAAGCTTTCTTT.

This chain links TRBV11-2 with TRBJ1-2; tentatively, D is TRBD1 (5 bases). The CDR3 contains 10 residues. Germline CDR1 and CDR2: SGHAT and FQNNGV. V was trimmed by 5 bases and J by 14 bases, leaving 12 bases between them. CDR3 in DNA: TGTGCCAGCAGCGCAACAGGTGTAACCTTC. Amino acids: CASSATGVTF. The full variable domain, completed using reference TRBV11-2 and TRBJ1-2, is EAGVAQSPRYKIIEKRQSVAFWCNPISGHATLYWYQQILGQGPKLLIQFQNNGVVDDSQLPKDRFSAERLKGVDSTLKIQPAKLEDSAVYLCASSATGVTFGSGTRLTVV.

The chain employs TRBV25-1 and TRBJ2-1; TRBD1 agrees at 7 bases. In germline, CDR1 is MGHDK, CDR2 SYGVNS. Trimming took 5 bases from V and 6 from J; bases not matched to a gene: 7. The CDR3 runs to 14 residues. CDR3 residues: CASSKTGTVNEQFF. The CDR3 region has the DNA TGTGCCAGCAGTAAAACCGGGACAGTCAATGAGCAGTTCTTC.

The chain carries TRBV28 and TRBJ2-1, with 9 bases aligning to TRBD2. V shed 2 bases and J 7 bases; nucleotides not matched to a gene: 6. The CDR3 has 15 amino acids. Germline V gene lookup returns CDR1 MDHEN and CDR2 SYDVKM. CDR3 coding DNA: TGTGCCAGCAGTTTAGCGGGGGGGCCAGGGAATGAGCAGTTCTTC. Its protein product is CASSLAGGPGNEQFF.

Here the CDR3 reads CASSAGTGSNQPQHF. As DNA, the CDR3 is TGTGCCAGCAGCGCAGGGACAGGGAGCAATCAGCCCCAGCATTTT. The rearrangement uses TRBV9 and TRBJ1-5, with TRBD1 matching over 9 bases. This CDR3 contains 15 residues. V was pared by 3 bases and J by 1 base, with 2 bases of the junction left unmatched. Germline V lookup: CDR1 SGDLS, CDR2 YYNGEE. The complete variable domain, with remaining parts taken from reference TRBV9 and TRBJ1-5, reads DSGVTQTPKHLITATGQRVTLRCSPRSGDLSVYWYQQSLDQGLQFLIQYYNGEERAKGNILERFSAQQFPDLHSELNLSSLELGDSALYFCASSAGTGSNQPQHFGDGTRLSIL.

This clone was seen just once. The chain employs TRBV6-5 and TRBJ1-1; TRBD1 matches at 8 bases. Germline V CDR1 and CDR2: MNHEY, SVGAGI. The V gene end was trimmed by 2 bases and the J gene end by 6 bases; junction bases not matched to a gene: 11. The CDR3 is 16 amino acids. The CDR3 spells CASSYPRTGRWAEAFF. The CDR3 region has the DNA TGTGCCAGCAGTTACCCCAGGACAGGGCGGTGGGCTGAAGCTTTCTTT.